This T cell receptor (beta chain) stems from a study of naive and memory T cell subsets. Study-wide findings and caveats: Especially in CD8 cells, naive repertoires contained a few larger clonotypes, possibly CD45RA-re-expressing memory cells.

This clonotype was seen more than once but under ten times. Its antigen is still unknown. An equimolar mix of two oligonucleotides served as the beta constant-region primer for TRBC1 and TRBC2. Ligated cDNA was amplified by four rounds of PCR with nested alpha and beta constant-region primers and SP2. The cDNA 3' end received a ligated single-stranded oligonucleotide carrying the SP2 primer and a 12-nucleotide UMI. One entry per CDR3 protein results from TCRdb running MiXCR on the UMI-ligation and nested PCR reads. The table records approximately 140,000 distinct CDR3 sequences, roughly 23% of them present only once. Cells stained for CD3, CD4, CD8, CD45RA, CD27 and viability were sorted into four CD45RA/CD27 subsets. From germline, CDR1 is SEHNR and CDR2 FQNEAQ (reference sequence). The CDR3 contains 10 residues. Trimming took off 5 bases at V and 8 bases at J, with 6 bases between the two ends.

The sequencing input was naive CD4+ T cells from blood. This receptor was identified in a human donor in good health. The chain couples TRBV7-9 to TRBJ1-1, with D unresolved. The CDR3 region has the DNA TGTGCCAGCAGCCGCAAAGAAGCTTTCTTT. Translated, it gives CASSRKEAFF.